The 8 T cell receptor beta chains reported below all come from one sample, sequenced in a study of cytomegalovirus exposure and HLA in healthy donors. Researchers ran the PCR with 60 Vbeta and 13 Jbeta primers. Only in-frame clones appear in the TCRdb table, and some are missing; sequencing was by immunoSEQ multiplex PCR. The table lists roughly 100,000 clones, more than 65% of them singletons. The specimen was PBMCs. The receptors come from a boy aged 5-17 years in good health and CMV-seronegative.

The rearrangement links TRBV2 to TRBJ2-1; 8 bases agree with TRBD2. Germline loops: CDR1 SNHLY, CDR2 FYNNEI. The CDR3 is made up of 14 amino acids. The V and J ends lost 8 bases and 4 bases, in that order; junction bases with no gene match: 7. This CDR3 reads CASGERERYNEQFF. The CDR3 nucleotides read TGTGCCAGCGGCGAGCGGGAGAGATACAATGAGCAGTTCTTC. Filled out from reference TRBV2 and TRBJ2-1, the complete variable domain reads EPEVTQTPSHQVTQMGQEVILRCVPISNHLYFYWYRQILGQKVEFLVSFYNNEISEKSEIFDDQFSVERPDGSNFTLKIRSTKLEDSAMYFCASGERERYNEQFFGPGTRLTVL.

Worth noting for this clone: A far larger clone is one base from this, pointing to a likely read error. The sample carries other DNA sequences with the same CDR3. The rearrangement uses TRBV13 and TRBJ1-1, with 9 bases lining up with TRBD1. Per the germline V gene, CDR1 is PRHDT and CDR2 is FYEKMQ (reference sequence). The CDR3 extends over 14 amino acids. CDR3 sequence: CASSLGTGHTEAFF. DNA for the CDR3: TGTGCCAGCAGCCTAGGGACAGGGCACACTGAAGCTTTCTTT.

This clone was found a few times. The chain employs TRBV10-1 and TRBJ2-7, with TRBD1 identical over 7 bases. The germline V gene has CDR1 WNHNN and CDR2 SYGVQD (reference sequence). Unmatched junction bases numbered 10, after V lost 6 bases and J lost 5 bases. This CDR3 spans 14 amino acids. CDR3 bases: TGCGCCAGCAGCACAGGGGTCGTGGTCCACGAGCAGTACTTC. Amino acids: CASSTGVVVHEQYF.

In its sample, this clone was seen once. The CDR3 DNA is TGTGCCAGCGGACGCGGGGGGCTCACTGAAGCTTTCTTT. It specifies CASGRGGLTEAFF. This rearrangement joins TRBV5-6 to TRBJ1-1, with a tentative D call TRBD1 (6 bases). Germline V gene data show CDR1 as SGHDT and CDR2 as YYEEEE. The CDR3 sequence is 13 residues long. V lost 7 bases and J 4 bases, leaving 14 bases between the germline ends.

The chain carries TRBV6-1 and TRBJ2-1; the match to TRBD1 covers 9 bases. The CDR3 is made up of 17 amino acids. V was pared by 4 bases and J by 0 bases, with 7 bases of the junction left unmatched. CDR1 and CDR2 (germline): MNHNS, SASEGT. CDR3 protein: CASSGGQGMSSYNEQFF. CDR3 in DNA: TGTGCCAGCAGTGGGGGACAGGGAATGAGCTCCTACAATGAGCAGTTCTTC.

V usage is TRBV27 and J usage is TRBJ1-1; a possible D gene is TRBD1 (5 bases). The V and J ends lost 8 bases and 5 bases respectively, with 9 bases between them. Per the germline V gene, CDR1 is MNHEY and CDR2 is SMNVEV (reference sequence). This CDR3 has 11 residues. This chain's CDR3 is CASGHVTEAFF. The CDR3 DNA reads as TGTGCCAGCGGACATGTGACTGAAGCTTTCTTT.

The rearrangement uses TRBV6-6 and TRBJ2-5; 7 bases agree with TRBD1. Germline V gene sequence: CDR1 MNHNY, CDR2 SVGAGI (reference sequence). CDR3 length equals 15 residues. After removal of 5 bases from V and 4 bases from J, the junction contained 10 bases not matched to a gene. This CDR3 reads CASSPTRQGRETQYF. The DNA of the CDR3 is TGTGCCAGCAGTCCGACGAGACAGGGCAGAGAGACCCAGTACTTC.

The V call is TRBV28, the J call TRBJ1-5; the D gene is possibly TRBD1 (6 bases). This CDR3 contains 16 residues. The V end was cut by 6 bases, the J end by 4 bases, with 19 bases between. The germline V gene encodes CDR1 MDHEN and CDR2 SYDVKM. The CDR3 DNA follows: TGTGCCAGCAGCCTCGGGGGGGCCCCTCTTAATCAGCCCCAGCATTTT. Protein product: CASSLGGAPLNQPQHF.